This TCR beta chain originates from a study of CD8+CD57+ T cells in acquired aplastic anemia. At the level of the study: The average for DNA from sorted CD4+ and CD8+ cells was around 3.4 ug.

It was patients with CD8+CD57+ cell expansion by flow cytometry who were chosen for sequencing. There were no patients without severe acquired aplastic anemia. Of note for this clonotype: What it binds is not known.

The germline V gene has CDR1 DFQATT and CDR2 SNEGSKA (reference sequence). The J segment lost 5 bases and the V segment lost 5 bases, leaving 7 bases of the junction unmatched. This CDR3 comprises 13 residues. Overall study results and limits: Both patients and controls carried the same twenty-nine CD8+ CDR3 sequences.

According to the study, genomic DNA was the template for TCR beta VDJ and CDR3 profiling. TCRdb analysed the reads with MiXCR anew, one entry per CDR3 protein. The profile shows 150,000 to 200,000 distinct CDR3 sequences, 45% to 50% of them singletons. This receptor was taken from a human donor with aplastic anemia. The V call is TRBV20-1, the J call TRBJ2-7; 9 bases are shared with TRBD1. Sequencing input: sorted CD4+, CD8+, or CD8+CD57+ T cells (not recorded which) from PBMCs. The CDR3 sequence is CSAPSDRGHEQYF. Here the CDR3 DNA reads TGCAGTGCTCCCTCGGACAGGGGCCACGAGCAGTACTTC.